One and the same sample provided the 9 T cell receptor beta chains below, sequenced in a study of blood T cell repertoires in COVID-19. Assay: immunoSEQ multiplex PCR; the TCRdb copy retains only in-frame clones and omits some. The sample gives about 170,000 clones, 90% of which show up once; nearly 0.55% is in the top ten. The specimen was peripheral blood. Source of these receptors: a man aged 45 to 65 with acute or convalescent COVID-19.

The V and J genes are TRBV5-5 and TRBJ2-7; TRBD2 matches at 9 bases. CDR3 size: 20 residues. CDR1 and CDR2 (germline): SGHKS, YYEKEE (reference sequence). The trim removed 1 base at V and 1 base at J, leaving 18 bases unmatched. DNA for the CDR3: TGTGCCAGCAGCTTGCACCCTAATGCGGGAGGGCCCTTAGTTTCCTACGAGCAGTACTTC. It encodes CASSLHPNAGGPLVSYEQYF.

This clone has a single count. J is TRBJ2-1 and V is TRBV30; 7 bases match TRBD2. Per germline, CDR1 GTSNPN and CDR2 SVGIG (reference sequence). After removal of 3 bases from V and 3 bases from J, the junction contained 8 bases not matched to a gene. The CDR3 sequence is 15 residues long. CDR3 in amino acids: CAWRGETSRYNEQFF. Here the CDR3 DNA reads TGTGCCTGGAGGGGGGAGACTAGCCGCTACAATGAGCAGTTCTTC.

This rearrangement joins TRBV16 to TRBJ2-7; 8 bases align to TRBD1. V lost 1 base, J lost 7 bases, and 6 bases stayed unmatched. The CDR3 length is 14 residues. Germline CDR1 and CDR2: KGHSY and FQNENV. The CDR3, as DNA: TGTGCCAGCAGCCAATGGGGGACAGGTGGAGAGCAGTACTTC. The encoded protein is CASSQWGTGGEQYF.

The chain is built from TRBV19 and TRBJ2-6; D perhaps matches TRBD1 (5 bases). From germline, CDR1 is LNHDA and CDR2 SQIVND (reference sequence). With 2 bases removed from V and 0 bases from J, the gap between germline ends came to 11 bases. The length of the CDR3 is 17 residues. The CDR3 DNA follows: TGTGCCAGTAGTATAATCGGACAAAGCTCTGGGGCCAACGTCCTGACTTTC. It encodes CASSIIGQSSGANVLTF.

This clone was observed once. The genes are TRBV27 and TRBJ2-2; D uncertain. Germline loops: CDR1 MNHEY, CDR2 SMNVEV (reference sequence). The CDR3 runs to 12 residues. Trimming left V 6 bases short and J 7 bases short, with 9 bases between. The CDR3 loop is CASSPVFGELFF. The CDR3 DNA reads TGTGCCAGCAGCCCGGTTTTCGGGGAGCTGTTTTTT.

The chain has TRBV7-2 and TRBJ2-2; 13 bases agree with TRBD2. CDR1 is SGHTA and CDR2 is FQGNSA in the germline V gene. With 5 bases clipped from V and 5 bases from J, the junction kept 11 bases outside the gene matches. The CDR3 spans 18 residues. The CDR3 DNA sequence: TGTGCCAGCAGCCCTAACGGACTAGCGGGGGTGTATACCGGGGAGCTGTTTTTT. It yields the protein CASSPNGLAGVYTGELFF. Drawing the rest from reference TRBV7-2 and TRBJ2-2, the complete variable domain is GAGVSQSPSNKVTEKGKDVELRCDPISGHTALYWYRQSLGQGLEFLIYFQGNSAPDKSGLPSDRFSAERTGGSVSTLTIQRTQQEDSAVYLCASSPNGLAGVYTGELFFGEGSRLTVL.

The chain links TRBV2 to TRBJ1-3; tentative D call: TRBD1 (6 bases). The germline gives CDR1 SNHLY, CDR2 FYNNEI. V was clipped by 7 bases and J by 3 bases, with 13 bases between them. The CDR3 loop spans 14 amino acids. The CDR3 DNA sequence: TGTGCCAGCACAGAACAGGGCTTTGGAAACACCATATATTTT. As protein: CASTEQGFGNTIYF.

The V call is TRBV28, the J call TRBJ1-2; D unclear. The V gene lost 1 base and the J gene lost 5 bases, with 8 bases spanning the gap. Germline values: CDR1 MDHEN, CDR2 SYDVKM. The CDR3 contains 13 residues. CDR3 bases: TGTGCCAGCAGTTTATCGCAGTTATATGGCTACACCTTC. Its translation is CASSLSQLYGYTF.

The V call is TRBV7-9, the J call TRBJ1-2, with 7 bases fitting TRBD1. CDR3 length: 17 residues. CDR1 and CDR2 (germline): SEHNR, FQNEAQ (reference sequence). V trimming: 7 bases; J trimming: 1 base; junction bases outside the gene matches: 15. DNA of the CDR3: TGTGCCAGCACACCCAAGACAGGGATATTGAATAACTATGGCTACACCTTC. This sequence encodes CASTPKTGILNNYGYTF.